The present TCR beta chain was sequenced within a study of blood T cells in healthy people across ages. Together with a sample-barcoded 5' primer, a J-beta primer mix was included in a second PCR lasting about 6 to 11 cycles. Via MiXCR, TCRdb re-called the 5' RACE reads, giving one row per CDR3 protein. The table shows about 930,000 distinct CDR3 sequences, with about 27% occurring only once. V was pared by 0 bases and J by 8 bases, with 9 bases between. From germline, CDR1 is SGHRS and CDR2 YFSETQ. The CDR3 totals 13 residues. Another study also made use of these data, one on T cells of mothers and their children. In that study: The sample comes from nine or ten healthy Caucasian donors: mothers and children. Sample barcodes and 2-4 random nucleotides were added by the M1S primer of the second PCR.

What was sequenced was blood. The rearrangement links TRBV5-1 to TRBJ2-1, with D possibly matching TRBD1 (6 bases). This clonotype originated in a woman between 40 and 50 years old in good health. The CDR3 DNA follows: TGCGCCAGCAGCTTGGGGGGGCAGGATGAGCAGTTCTTC. Its translation: CASSLGGQDEQFF.